The T cell receptor (beta chain) described here comes from a study of blood T cell repertoires in COVID-19. As processed by the authors: Reference gene primer amplification in the assay estimated nucleated cell counts. Profiling relied on immunoSEQ multiplex PCR, and the TCRdb table lists in-frame clones only, not all of them. The DNA was the basis for D and trimming; V, J and clone size are from that table. Counted here are approximately 220,000 clones, roughly four fifths occurring once; the ten biggest clones make up roughly 2.4%. Germline V gene sequence: CDR1 SGHDT, CDR2 YYEEEE. The CDR3 totals 13 residues. The ends were cut back, 3 bases at V and 5 bases at J, with 11 bases in the middle.

The chain joins TRBV5-6 to TRBJ1-1, with D maybe TRBD1 (6 bases). The sequence was collected from a woman in her fifties or sixties with acute or convalescent COVID-19. The sequenced sample was peripheral blood. The CDR3 loop is CASSSGTRTEAFF. DNA of the CDR3: TGTGCCAGCAGCTCCGGGACAAGGACTGAAGCTTTCTTT.